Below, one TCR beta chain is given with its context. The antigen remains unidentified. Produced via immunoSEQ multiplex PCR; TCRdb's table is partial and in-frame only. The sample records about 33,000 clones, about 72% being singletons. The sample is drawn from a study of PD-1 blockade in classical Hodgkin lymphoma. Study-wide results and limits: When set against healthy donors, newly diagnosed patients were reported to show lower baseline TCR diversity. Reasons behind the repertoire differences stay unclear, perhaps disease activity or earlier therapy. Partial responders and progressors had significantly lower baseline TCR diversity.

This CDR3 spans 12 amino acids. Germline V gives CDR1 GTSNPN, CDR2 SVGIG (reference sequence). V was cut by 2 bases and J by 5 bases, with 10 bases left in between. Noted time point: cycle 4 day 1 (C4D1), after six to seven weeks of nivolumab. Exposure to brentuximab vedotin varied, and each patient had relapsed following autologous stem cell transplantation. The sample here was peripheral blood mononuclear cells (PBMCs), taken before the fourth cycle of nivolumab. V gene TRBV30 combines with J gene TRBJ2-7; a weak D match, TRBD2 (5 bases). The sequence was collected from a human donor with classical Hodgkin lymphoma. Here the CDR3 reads CAWSTSRHEQYF. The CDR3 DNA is TGTGCCTGGAGTACTAGTCGCCACGAGCAGTACTTC. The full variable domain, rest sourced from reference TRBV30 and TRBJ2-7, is SQTIHQWPATLVQPVGSPLSLECTVEGTSNPNLYWYRQAAGRGLQLLFYSVGIGQISSEVPQNLSASRPQDRQFILSSKKLLLSDSGFYLCAWSTSRHEQYFGPGTRLTVT.